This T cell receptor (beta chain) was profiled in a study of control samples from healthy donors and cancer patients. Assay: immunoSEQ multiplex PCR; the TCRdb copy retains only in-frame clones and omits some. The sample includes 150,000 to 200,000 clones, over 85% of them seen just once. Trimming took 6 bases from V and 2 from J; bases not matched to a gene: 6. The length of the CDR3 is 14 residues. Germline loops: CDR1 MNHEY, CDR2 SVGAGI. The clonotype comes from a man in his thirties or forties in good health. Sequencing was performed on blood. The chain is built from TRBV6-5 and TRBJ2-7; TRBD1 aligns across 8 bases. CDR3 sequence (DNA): TGTGCCAGCAGACCAGGGGGCAGTACCTACGAGCAGTACTTC. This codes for CASRPGGSTYEQYF.